These 20 T cell receptor beta chains originate from one sample sequenced in a study of a mutant IDH1 vaccine in newly diagnosed glioma. Sequencing used immunoSEQ multiplex PCR; TCRdb keeps in-frame clones, though not all of them. The sample gives under 80,000 clones, 80% to 90% of which show up once; around 3% is in the top ten. Time point of the sample: baseline, week 1 (first vaccination visit). Treatment meaning: pre-vaccination baseline after standard-of-care therapy. The starting material was PBMCs, obtained from a glioma patient treated with radiotherapy, temozolomide or both. The receptors stem from a man aged 30-40 years with glioma.

V usage is TRBV18 and J usage is TRBJ2-5; 9 bases agree with TRBD1. This CDR3 contains 14 residues. Trimming at V came to 4 bases and at J to 4 bases, leaving 4 bases not matched to a gene. CDR1 is KGHSH and CDR2 is LQKENI in the germline V gene. CDR3 bases: TGTGCCAGCTCACGTTCGGGACAGGGAGAGACCCAGTACTTC. It yields the protein CASSRSGQGETQYF.

CDR3 bases: TGCGCCAGCAGCTCGTTTTCCTTCGACAGGGGAGCTAACTATGGCTACACCTTC. Translating it yields CASSSFSFDRGANYGYTF. This chain uses TRBV5-1 with TRBJ1-2; TRBD1 matches 8 bases. Germline V gene sequence: CDR1 SGHRS, CDR2 YFSETQ. The CDR3 sequence is 18 residues long. The J segment lost 0 bases and the V segment lost 3 bases, leaving 13 bases of the junction unmatched.

The chain is built from TRBV5-8 and TRBJ2-3; D not resolved. The CDR3 spans 17 residues. Trimming took off 2 bases at V and 0 bases at J, with 16 bases between the two ends. From germline, CDR1 is SGHTS and CDR2 YDEGEE. The CDR3 region has the DNA TGTGCCAGCAGCTTATTGTCTACGGCGAGTAGCACAGATACGCAGTATTTT. Its translation: CASSLLSTASSTDTQYF.

This CDR3 reads CASSYSTAQETQYF. DNA for the CDR3: TGTGCCAGCAGTTACTCCACAGCTCAAGAGACCCAGTACTTC. This chain connects TRBV6-6 to TRBJ2-5; D not resolved. This CDR3 comprises 14 residues. Germline-derived CDR1 and CDR2 are MNHNY and SVGAGI (reference sequence). Trimming left V 0 bases short and J 2 bases short, with 7 bases between.

V gene TRBV5-4 combines with J gene TRBJ1-2; D is ambiguous. Germline assignment: CDR1 SGHNT and CDR2 YYREEE (reference sequence). The CDR3 is 11 amino acids. Trimming pared 4 bases from V and 5 bases from J, leaving 6 bases between. CDR3 loop: CASSPGYGYTF. As DNA, the CDR3 is TGTGCCAGCAGCCCCGGTTATGGCTACACCTTC.

The chain combines TRBV4-1 with TRBJ2-1, with TRBD2 matching over 9 bases. Germline-derived CDR1 and CDR2 are MGHRA and YSYEKL. The CDR3 totals 16 residues. V shed 2 bases and J 6 bases; nucleotides not matched to a gene: 8. The CDR3: CASSQIAGGQGNEQFF. The CDR3 nucleotides are TGCGCCAGCAGCCAAATTGCGGGGGGGCAGGGCAATGAGCAGTTCTTC.

The rearrangement links TRBV5-8 to TRBJ2-3; D gene uncertain. The ends were cut back, 4 bases at V and 2 bases at J, with 8 bases in the middle. CDR1 SGHTS and CDR2 YDEGEE come from the germline V gene. This CDR3 contains 13 residues. The CDR3 DNA reads TGTGCCAGCAGCCTGAGATCCACAGATACGCAGTATTTT. Translated: CASSLRSTDTQYF. The full variable domain, in which reference TRBV5-8 and TRBJ2-3 provide the parts outside the CDR3, is EAGVTQSPTHLIKTRGQQATLRCSPISGHTSVYWYQQALGLGLQFLLWYDEGEERNRGNFPPRFSGRQFPNYSSELNVNALELEDSALYLCASSLRSTDTQYFGPGTRLTVL.

The chain recombines TRBV5-1 with TRBJ1-5, with a possible D match to TRBD1 (6 bases). From germline, CDR1 is SGHRS and CDR2 YFSETQ. V was trimmed by 4 bases and J by 1 base, leaving 12 bases between them. The CDR3 covers 15 residues. The CDR3 DNA is TGCGCCAGCAGCCAGGGGCCCGGCAGCAATCAGCCCCAGCATTTT. Translation: CASSQGPGSNQPQHF.

The chain combines TRBV28 with TRBJ2-3; unclear D gene. The CDR3 consists of 10 residues. V was shortened by 5 bases and J by 9 bases, with 6 bases between the two germline ends. Germline CDR1 is MDHEN and CDR2 is SYDVKM. Here the CDR3 DNA reads TGTGCCAGCAGTACGAGAACGCAGTATTTT. Its translation is CASSTRTQYF.

This chain links TRBV18 with TRBJ1-3; TRBD1 aligns across 9 bases. The CDR3 extends over 17 amino acids. Germline values: CDR1 KGHSH, CDR2 LQKENI. V was pared by 3 bases and J by 5 bases, with 11 bases of the junction left unmatched. The CDR3 is CASSPLDRGTGRNTIYF. CDR3 DNA sequence: TGTGCCAGCTCACCCCTGGATCGGGGGACAGGGCGAAACACCATATATTTT.

The gene calls are TRBV10-1 and TRBJ2-7; 13 nucleotides agree with TRBD2. This CDR3 has 15 residues. With 6 bases clipped from V and 4 bases from J, the junction kept 6 bases outside the gene matches. Per germline, CDR1 WNHNN and CDR2 SYGVQD (reference sequence). This CDR3 is CASSRLAGGLYEQYF. The CDR3 nucleotides are TGCGCCAGCAGCCGACTAGCGGGGGGTTTATACGAGCAGTACTTC.

V and J are TRBV19 and TRBJ2-2; TRBD2 aligns across 9 bases. CDR1 LNHDA and CDR2 SQIVND come from the germline V gene (reference sequence). V lost 7 bases to trimming and J lost 7 bases; unmatched junction nucleotides: 7. The CDR3 sequence is 14 residues long. CDR3 sequence: CASTPSGVSGELFF. The CDR3, as DNA: TGTGCCAGTACCCCTAGCGGGGTGAGCGGGGAGCTGTTTTTT.

This clone was counted only a few times. The chain links TRBV28 to TRBJ1-3; D remains unclear. This CDR3 spans 16 amino acids. Germline V gene sequence: CDR1 MDHEN, CDR2 SYDVKM. V was cut by 6 bases and J by 0 bases, with 15 bases left in between. This chain's CDR3 is CASSSYSLSSGNTIYF. The CDR3 region has the DNA TGTGCCAGCAGCTCCTACAGCCTGAGCTCTGGAAACACCATATATTTT.

This clone showed up just once. CDR3 in DNA: TGTGCCAGCAGCTTGGTATCAGGACAGGGGGATGAAAAACTGTTTTTT. Translating gives CASSLVSGQGDEKLFF. The chain joins TRBV5-5 to TRBJ1-4; TRBD1 agrees at 10 bases. Unmatched junction bases numbered 5, after V lost 0 bases and J lost 6 bases. The CDR3 covers 16 residues. In germline, CDR1 is SGHKS, CDR2 YYEKEE (reference sequence). The whole variable domain, filled in from reference TRBV5-5 and TRBJ1-4, reads DAGVTQSPTHLIKTRGQQVTLRCSPISGHKSVSWYQQVLGQGPQFIFQYYEKEERGRGNFPDRFSARQFPNYSSELNVNALLLGDSALYLCASSLVSGQGDEKLFFGSGTQLSVL.

The chain has TRBV5-5 and TRBJ1-2; D gene uncertain. This CDR3 comprises 15 residues. CDR1 SGHKS and CDR2 YYEKEE come from the germline V gene (reference sequence). Deletions cut 0 bases from V and 5 bases from J, with 14 bases between. The CDR3 loop reads CASSLELALSYGYTF. In DNA form, the CDR3 reads TGTGCCAGCAGCTTGGAACTCGCCTTGAGTTATGGCTACACCTTC.

The sample holds a few counts of this clone. The chain carries TRBV29-1 and TRBJ2-1, with D maybe TRBD1 (7 bases). V gave up 7 bases and J gave up 1 base, with 14 bases separating them. Germline CDR1 is SQVTM and CDR2 is ANQGSEA. The CDR3 length is 14 residues. The CDR3 coding sequence is TGCAGCGGCAGGGGGACTGGATCCTACAATGAGCAGTTCTTC. Translation: CSGRGTGSYNEQFF.

The gene calls are TRBV7-2 and TRBJ2-7; no definite D call. The CDR3 is made up of 14 amino acids. Germline V gene data show CDR1 as SGHTA and CDR2 as FQGNSA. V was cut by 1 base and J by 7 bases, with 14 bases left in between. CDR3 residues: CASSLEPTRWEQYF. The CDR3 DNA reads as TGTGCCAGCAGCTTAGAGCCGACGAGGTGGGAGCAGTACTTC.

This clone was found once. The chain employs TRBV28 and TRBJ1-2; tentative D call: TRBD1 (5 bases). The germline V gene encodes CDR1 MDHEN and CDR2 SYDVKM. This CDR3 is 17 amino acids long. With 6 bases removed from V and 5 bases from J, the gap between germline ends came to 25 bases. The CDR3, as DNA: TGTGCCAGCAGCCTGCCGGGGGTCAGAGGAGGGCGATATGGCTACACCTTC. Translating it yields CASSLPGVRGGRYGYTF.

Of note for this clone: The junction departs from germline at one end; a sequencing error may be responsible. V gene TRBV13 combines with J gene TRBJ2-1; 8 bases agree with TRBD1. The CDR3 covers 13 residues. Germline V lookup: CDR1 PRHDT, CDR2 FYEKMQ (reference sequence). In nucleotides, the CDR3 is TGTGCCAGCAGCACGGGCAGGGGGCGATTGGGGATCTTC. Protein sequence: CASSTGRGRLGIF.

The chain joins TRBV28 to TRBJ2-3; unclear D gene. Trimming shortened V by 6 bases and J by 0 bases, and 4 bases separated the two germline ends. The CDR3 is made up of 12 amino acids. CDR1 is MDHEN and CDR2 is SYDVKM in the germline V gene. For the CDR3, the DNA is TGTGCCAGCAGGGTGAGCACAGATACGCAGTATTTT. This sequence encodes CASRVSTDTQYF.